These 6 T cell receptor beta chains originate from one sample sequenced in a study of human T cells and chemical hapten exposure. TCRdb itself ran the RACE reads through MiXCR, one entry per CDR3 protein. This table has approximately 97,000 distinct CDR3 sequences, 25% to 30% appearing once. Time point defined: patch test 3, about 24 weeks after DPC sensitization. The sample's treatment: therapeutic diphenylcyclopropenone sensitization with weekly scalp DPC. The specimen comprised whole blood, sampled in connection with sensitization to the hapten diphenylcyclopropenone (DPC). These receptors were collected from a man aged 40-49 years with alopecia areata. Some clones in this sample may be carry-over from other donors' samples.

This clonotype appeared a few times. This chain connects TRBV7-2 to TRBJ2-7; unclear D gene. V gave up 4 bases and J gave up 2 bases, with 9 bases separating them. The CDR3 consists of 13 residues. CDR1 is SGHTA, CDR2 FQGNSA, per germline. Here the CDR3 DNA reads TGTGCCAGCAGCTCCGAACTTGCCTACGAGCAGTACTTC. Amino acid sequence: CASSSELAYEQYF. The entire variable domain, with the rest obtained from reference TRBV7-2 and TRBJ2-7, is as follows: GAGVSQSPSNKVTEKGKDVELRCDPISGHTALYWYRQSLGQGLEFLIYFQGNSAPDKSGLPSDRFSAERTGGSVSTLTIQRTQQEDSAVYLCASSSELAYEQYFGPGTRLTVT.

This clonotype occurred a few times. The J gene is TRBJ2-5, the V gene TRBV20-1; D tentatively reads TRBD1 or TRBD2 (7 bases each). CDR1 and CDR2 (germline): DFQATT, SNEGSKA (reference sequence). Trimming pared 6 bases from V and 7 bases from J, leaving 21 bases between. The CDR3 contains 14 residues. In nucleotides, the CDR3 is TGCAGTGCCGACCAACGGGAGGCAGGGGGGACCCAGTACTTC. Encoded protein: CSADQREAGGTQYF.

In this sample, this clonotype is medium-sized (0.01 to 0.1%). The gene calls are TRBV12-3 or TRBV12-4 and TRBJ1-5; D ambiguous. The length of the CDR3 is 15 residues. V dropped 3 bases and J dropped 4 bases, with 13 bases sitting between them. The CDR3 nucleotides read TGTGCCAGCAGTTTTGGCATCGTGGGAAATCAGCCCCAGCATTTT. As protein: CASSFGIVGNQPQHF.

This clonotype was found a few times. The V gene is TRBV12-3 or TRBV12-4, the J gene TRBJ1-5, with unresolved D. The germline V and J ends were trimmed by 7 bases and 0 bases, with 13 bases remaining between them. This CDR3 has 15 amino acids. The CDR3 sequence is CASKLTANSNQPQHF. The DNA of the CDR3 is TGTGCCAGCAAATTGACGGCTAATAGCAATCAGCCCCAGCATTTT.

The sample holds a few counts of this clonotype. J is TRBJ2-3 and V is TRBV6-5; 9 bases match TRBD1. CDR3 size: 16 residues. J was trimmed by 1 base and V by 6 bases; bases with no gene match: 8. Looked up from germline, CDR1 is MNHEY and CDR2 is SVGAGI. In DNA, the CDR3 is TGTGCCAGCAGCACCGGGACAGGGAGTGGCACAGATACGCAGTATTTT. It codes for CASSTGTGSGTDTQYF.

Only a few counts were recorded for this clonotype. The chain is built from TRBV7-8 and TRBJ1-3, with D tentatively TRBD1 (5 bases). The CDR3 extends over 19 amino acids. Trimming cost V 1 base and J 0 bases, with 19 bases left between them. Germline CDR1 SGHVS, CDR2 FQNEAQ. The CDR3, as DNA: TGTGCCAGCAGCTTAGTAGTGGCTGTGGGACCGTCCTCTGGAAACACCATATATTTT. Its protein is CASSLVVAVGPSSGNTIYF.